The rows below give T cell receptor beta chains drawn from one sample of a study of blood T cell repertoires in COVID-19. TCRdb's copy holds only in-frame clones and misses some; the assay was immunoSEQ multiplex PCR. The sample carries 180,000 or so clones, 75% to 90% recorded once. Sequencing was done on a sample of peripheral blood. The receptors come from a woman aged 35 to 49 with COVID-19, enrolled during active disease. Both conserved end residues are part of each CDR3. Each record gives: CDR3 DNA, CDR3 protein, J gene, D gene, V gene, clone size. A D gene is named only where the DNA matches it firmly. Rows give clone size only sometimes, using once, few, many, or a class for an expanded clone.

DNA: TGTGCCAGTAGTATAGGGGGCGGAGCAGATACGCAGTATTTT; CDR3: CASSIGGGADTQYF; J: TRBJ2-3; D: .; V: TRBV19; size: .
DNA: TGTGCCAGCAGCGGGGGACTAGATTTTACAGATACGCAGTATTTT; CDR3: CASSGGLDFTDTQYF; J: TRBJ2-3; D: TRBD2; V: TRBV5-4; size: .
DNA: TGTGCCAGCAGTTTCGGGACATCCTCCTACGAGCAGTACTTC; CDR3: CASSFGTSSYEQYF; J: TRBJ2-7; D: .; V: TRBV28; size: .
DNA: TGTGCCAGTAGTAGACAGGGAGGAACAGATACGCAGTATTTT; CDR3: CASSRQGGTDTQYF; J: TRBJ2-3; D: .; V: TRBV19; size: .
DNA: TGTGCCAGCAGCCAAGGGAGAAGCTCTGGGGCCAACGTCCTGACTTTC; CDR3: CASSQGRSSGANVLTF; J: TRBJ2-6; D: .; V: TRBV3-1/TRBV3-2; size: .
DNA: TGTGCCAGCAGCACGACGGGACACCCAACCCAACCGCAGTTCTTC; CDR3: CASSTTGHPTQPQFF; J: TRBJ2-1; D: .; V: TRBV7-6; size: .
DNA: TGTGCCAGCAGTTACTTAGACAGACACCAAGAGACCCAGTACTTC; CDR3: CASSYLDRHQETQYF; J: TRBJ2-5; D: .; V: TRBV6-6; size: .
DNA: TGTGCCACCTACGGACAGGGGTCAAGGAGCGAGCAGTACTTC; CDR3: CATYGQGSRSEQYF; J: TRBJ2-7; D: TRBD1; V: TRBV28; size: .
DNA: TGTGCCAGCTCACGTCAGCGGGAGGGAGGTGGAAATGAGCAGTTCTTC; CDR3: CASSRQREGGGNEQFF; J: TRBJ2-1; D: TRBD2; V: TRBV18; size: once
DNA: TGTGCCAGTAGTATAGACGGGAGCTCCTACAATGAGCAGTTCTTC; CDR3: CASSIDGSSYNEQFF; J: TRBJ2-1; D: .; V: TRBV19; size: .
DNA: TGTGCCAGCAGTTATTTCTCATCCAGGGAAGGAAACACCATATATTTT; CDR3: CASSYFSSREGNTIYF; J: TRBJ1-3; D: .; V: TRBV6-5; size: .
DNA: TGTGCCAGCAGCCCGGGACAGGGGGCGAATGGCTACACCTTC; CDR3: CASSPGQGANGYTF; J: TRBJ1-2; D: TRBD1; V: TRBV9; size: .
DNA: TGCGCCAGCAGCGGACGTCTAGCGGGGGGGCAGGTTAGAGATACGCAGTATTTT; CDR3: CASSGRLAGGQVRDTQYF; J: TRBJ2-3; D: TRBD2; V: TRBV5-1; size: .
DNA: TGTGCCAGCAGCCCCGGGACTTTCACTGAGCAGTTCTTC; CDR3: CASSPGTFTEQFF; J: TRBJ2-1; D: .; V: TRBV14; size: .
DNA: TGTGCTAGTGGAAGTCCCCGGGGGGGTCACAATCAGCCCCAGCATTTT; CDR3: CASGSPRGGHNQPQHF; J: TRBJ1-5; D: .; V: TRBV12-5; size: .
DNA: TGTGCCACCAGCAGAGGGAGTGATGCCGTAACACACCGGTTCTTC; CDR3: CATSRGSDAVTHRFF; J: TRBJ2-1; D: .; V: TRBV15; size: .
DNA: TGCGCCAGCAGCCAAGCTTTTGATTCACCCCTCCACTTT; CDR3: CASSQAFDSPLHF; J: TRBJ1-6; D: .; V: TRBV4-1; size: .
DNA: TGCGCCACTTCGACAGCCCTCCGGGTCGAGCAGTACTTC; CDR3: CATSTALRVEQYF; J: TRBJ2-7; D: .; V: TRBV10-1; size: .
DNA: TGTGCCAGCGGAGGGAATCAGCCCCAGCATTTT; CDR3: CASGGNQPQHF; J: TRBJ1-5; D: .; V: TRBV6-5; size: .
DNA: TGTGCCAGCAGCCTAGCGGGGACTAGCGGAGGGGGAGAGCAGTACTTC; CDR3: CASSLAGTSGGGEQYF; J: TRBJ2-7; D: TRBD2; V: TRBV11-2; size: .
DNA: TGTGCCAGCAGTTACGGGACTAGCGGAACCTCCTACGAGCAGTACTTC; CDR3: CASSYGTSGTSYEQYF; J: TRBJ2-7; D: TRBD2; V: TRBV6-5; size: .
DNA: TGTGCCAGCACCCTGGCAGGATCCCACGAGCAGTACTTC; CDR3: CASTLAGSHEQYF; J: TRBJ2-7; D: .; V: TRBV6-5; size: .
DNA: TGTGCCAGCAAACAGGGGAACACCGGGGAGCTGTTTTTT; CDR3: CASKQGNTGELFF; J: TRBJ2-2; D: .; V: TRBV6-6; size: once
DNA: TGTGCCAGTAGTATTTCGTGGGGAGGGTCGGCTGAAGCTTTCTTT; CDR3: CASSISWGGSAEAFF; J: TRBJ1-1; D: .; V: TRBV19; size: .
DNA: TGCGCCAGCAGCTTGGAGGGACTGTTCAATCAGCCCCAGCATTTT; CDR3: CASSLEGLFNQPQHF; J: TRBJ1-5; D: .; V: TRBV5-1; size: .
DNA: TGTGCCAGCAGCCCTAAGGGGGCGCACACTGAAGCTTTCTTT; CDR3: CASSPKGAHTEAFF; J: TRBJ1-1; D: TRBD1; V: TRBV9; size: .
DNA: TGTGCCAGCAGTTACGGGGGCTTGGAGCAGTACTTC; CDR3: CASSYGGLEQYF; J: TRBJ2-7; D: .; V: TRBV6-5; size: .
DNA: TGTGCCAGCAGCCAAGGACTACCTCGGGAGACCCAGTACTTC; CDR3: CASSQGLPRETQYF; J: TRBJ2-5; D: .; V: TRBV9; size: .
DNA: TGTGCCAGCAGCCAAGATCGGGCCTACGAGCAGTACTTC; CDR3: CASSQDRAYEQYF; J: TRBJ2-7; D: .; V: TRBV4-2; size: once
DNA: TGTGCCAGCAGCTTAGCAATGACAGGGCAGGCGGGCTACACCTTC; CDR3: CASSLAMTGQAGYTF; J: TRBJ1-2; D: TRBD1; V: TRBV7-2; size: .
DNA: TGCGCCAGCAGCTTGGCCTTCGGGGTCGGCTCTGGAAACACCATATATTTT; CDR3: CASSLAFGVGSGNTIYF; J: TRBJ1-3; D: .; V: TRBV5-1; size: .
DNA: TGTGCCAGCAGCCCGCGGACAGGGGGAGAAGCTTTCTTT; CDR3: CASSPRTGGEAFF; J: TRBJ1-1; D: TRBD1; V: TRBV11-3; size: .